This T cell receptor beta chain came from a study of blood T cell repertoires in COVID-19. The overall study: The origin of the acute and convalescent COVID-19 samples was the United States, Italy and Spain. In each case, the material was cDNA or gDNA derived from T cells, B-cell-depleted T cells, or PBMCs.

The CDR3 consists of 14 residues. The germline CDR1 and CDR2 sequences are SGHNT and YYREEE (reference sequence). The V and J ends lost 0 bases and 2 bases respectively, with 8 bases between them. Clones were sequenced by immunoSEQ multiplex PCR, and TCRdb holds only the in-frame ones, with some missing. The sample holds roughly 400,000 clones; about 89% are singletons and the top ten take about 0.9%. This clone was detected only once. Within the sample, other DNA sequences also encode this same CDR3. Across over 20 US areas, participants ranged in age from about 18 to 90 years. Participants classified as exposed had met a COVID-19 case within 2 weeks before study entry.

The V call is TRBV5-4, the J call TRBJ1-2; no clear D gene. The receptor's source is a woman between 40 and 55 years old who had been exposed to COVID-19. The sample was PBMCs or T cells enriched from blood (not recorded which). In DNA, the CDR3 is TGTGCCAGCAGCTTGGAATCGGGAAACTATGGCTACACCTTC. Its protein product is CASSLESGNYGYTF. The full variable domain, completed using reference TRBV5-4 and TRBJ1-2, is ETGVTQSPTHLIKTRGQQVTLRCSSQSGHNTVSWYQQALGQGPQFIFQYYREEENGRGNFPPRFSGLQFPNYSSELNVNALELDDSALYLCASSLESGNYGYTFGSGTRLTVV.